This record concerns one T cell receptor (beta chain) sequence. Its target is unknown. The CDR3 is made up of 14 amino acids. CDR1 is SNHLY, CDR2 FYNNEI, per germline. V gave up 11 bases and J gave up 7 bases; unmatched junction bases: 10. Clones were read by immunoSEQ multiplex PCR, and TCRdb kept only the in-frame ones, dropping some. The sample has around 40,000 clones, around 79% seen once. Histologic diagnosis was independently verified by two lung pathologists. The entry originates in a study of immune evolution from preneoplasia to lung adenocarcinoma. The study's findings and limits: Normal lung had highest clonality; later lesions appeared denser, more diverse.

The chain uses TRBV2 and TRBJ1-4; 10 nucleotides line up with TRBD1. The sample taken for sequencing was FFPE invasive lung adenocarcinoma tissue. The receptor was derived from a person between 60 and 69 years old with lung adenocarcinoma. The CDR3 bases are TGTGCCGGGGGGACAGGGGTGTTTCGTGAAAAACTGTTTTTT. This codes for CAGGTGVFREKLFF.